This TCR beta chain emerged from a study of a mutant IDH1 vaccine in newly diagnosed glioma. Profiled with immunoSEQ multiplex PCR; TCRdb holds only in-frame clones, not every one. The sample holds about 56,000 clones, roughly nine tenths seen once. CDR3 length: 16 residues. The germline V gene encodes CDR1 SGDLS and CDR2 YYNGEE. V shed 0 bases and J shed 2 bases, with 15 bases lying between them. Study-wide findings and caveats: Top-clonotype changes in peripheral T cells seemed unrelated to pseudoprogression.

Noted time point: week 35, safety follow-up. Every vaccine dose comprised 300 ug of mutant IDH1 20-mer peptide plus topical imiquimod. In weeks 1, 3, 5, 7, 11, 15, 19 and 23, patients were immunized, eight times in all. Diagnosis in the donors showed new WHO grade 3 or 4 astrocytomas that were IDH1-mutant and ATRX-lost. Details on this clone: Its matching antigen is unknown.

This sequence originates from a man aged 35 to 55 with glioma. The rearrangement uses TRBV9 and TRBJ2-7; D may match TRBD1 or TRBD2 (5 bases each). Source: PBMCs, taken from a glioma patient whose treatment included an IDH1 peptide vaccine. The CDR3 nucleotides read TGTGCCAGCAGCGTAGCTGGGCAGGGAGCTCCCTACGAGCAGTACTTC. Amino acids: CASSVAGQGAPYEQYF.